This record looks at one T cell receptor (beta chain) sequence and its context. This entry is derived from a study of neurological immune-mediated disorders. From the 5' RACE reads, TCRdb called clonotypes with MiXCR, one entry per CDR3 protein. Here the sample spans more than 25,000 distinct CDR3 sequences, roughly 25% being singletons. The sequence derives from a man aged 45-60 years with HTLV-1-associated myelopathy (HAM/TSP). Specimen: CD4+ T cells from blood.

The CDR3 spells CASSESIPGHKLGLNTGELFF. CDR3 nucleotides: TGTGCCAGCAGTGAATCCATCCCGGGACACAAACTGGGGTTGAACACCGGGGAGCTGTTTTTT. The chain employs TRBV2 and TRBJ2-2, with a possible D match to TRBD1 (6 bases). This CDR3 has 21 residues. Trimming left V 2 bases short and J 1 base short, with 26 bases between. Germline assignment: CDR1 SNHLY and CDR2 FYNNEI.